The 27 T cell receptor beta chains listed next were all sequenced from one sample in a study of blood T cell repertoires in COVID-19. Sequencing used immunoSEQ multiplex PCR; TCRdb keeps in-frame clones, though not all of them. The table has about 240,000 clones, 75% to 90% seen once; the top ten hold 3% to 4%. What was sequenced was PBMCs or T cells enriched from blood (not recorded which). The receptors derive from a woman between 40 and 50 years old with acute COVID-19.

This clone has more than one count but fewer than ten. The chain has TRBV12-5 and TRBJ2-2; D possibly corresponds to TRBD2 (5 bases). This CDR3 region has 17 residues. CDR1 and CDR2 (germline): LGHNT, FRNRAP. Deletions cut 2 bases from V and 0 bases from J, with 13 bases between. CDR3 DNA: TGTGCTAGTGGTTTGACCTCACAGCGGACGAACACCGGGGAGCTGTTTTTT. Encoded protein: CASGLTSQRTNTGELFF.

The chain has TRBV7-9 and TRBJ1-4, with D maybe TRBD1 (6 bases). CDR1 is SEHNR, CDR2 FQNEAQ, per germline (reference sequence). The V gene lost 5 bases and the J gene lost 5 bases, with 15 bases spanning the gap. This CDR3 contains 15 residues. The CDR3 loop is CASSQNDRRNEKLFF. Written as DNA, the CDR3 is TGTGCCAGCAGCCAAAACGACAGGAGGAATGAAAAACTGTTTTTT.

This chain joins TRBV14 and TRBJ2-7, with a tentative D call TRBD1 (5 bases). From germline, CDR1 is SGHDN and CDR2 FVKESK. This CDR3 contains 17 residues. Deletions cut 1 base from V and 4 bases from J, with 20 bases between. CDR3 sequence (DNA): TGTGCCAGCAGCCAAGTAATTTATCCGTACAGGCGATACGAGCAGTACTTC. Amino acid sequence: CASSQVIYPYRRYEQYF. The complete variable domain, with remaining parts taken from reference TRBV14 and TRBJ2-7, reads EAGVTQFPSHSVIEKGQTVTLRCDPISGHDNLYWYRRVMGKEIKFLLHFVKESKQDESGMPNNRFLAERTGGTYSTLKVQPAELEDSGVYFCASSQVIYPYRRYEQYFGPGTRLTVT.

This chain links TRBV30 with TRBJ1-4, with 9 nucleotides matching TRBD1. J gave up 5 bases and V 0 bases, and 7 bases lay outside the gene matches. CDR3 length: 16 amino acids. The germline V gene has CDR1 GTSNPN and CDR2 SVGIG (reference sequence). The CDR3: CAWSVQGTGRNEKLFF. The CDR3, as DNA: TGTGCCTGGAGTGTACAGGGGACAGGGAGAAATGAAAAACTGTTTTTT.

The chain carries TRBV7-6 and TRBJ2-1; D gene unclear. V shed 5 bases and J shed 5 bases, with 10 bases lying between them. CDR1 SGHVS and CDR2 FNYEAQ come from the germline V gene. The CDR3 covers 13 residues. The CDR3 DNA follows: TGTGCCAGCAGCGATGACGGAGACAATGAGCAGTTCTTC. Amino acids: CASSDDGDNEQFF.

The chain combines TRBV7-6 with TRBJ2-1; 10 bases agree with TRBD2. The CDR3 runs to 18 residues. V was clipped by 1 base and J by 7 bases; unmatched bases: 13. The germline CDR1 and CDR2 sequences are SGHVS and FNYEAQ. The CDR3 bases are TGTGCCAGCAGCTTAGTGGTTGGTGGGGCTAGCGGGAGTAATGAGCAGTTCTTC. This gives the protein CASSLVVGGASGSNEQFF.

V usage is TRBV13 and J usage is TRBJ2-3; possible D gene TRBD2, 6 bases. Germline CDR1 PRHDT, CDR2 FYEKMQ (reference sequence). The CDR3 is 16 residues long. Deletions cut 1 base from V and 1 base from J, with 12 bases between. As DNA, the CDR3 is TGTGCCAGCAGCTTAGATACCGGGAGTGGCACAGATACGCAGTATTTT. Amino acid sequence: CASSLDTGSGTDTQYF.

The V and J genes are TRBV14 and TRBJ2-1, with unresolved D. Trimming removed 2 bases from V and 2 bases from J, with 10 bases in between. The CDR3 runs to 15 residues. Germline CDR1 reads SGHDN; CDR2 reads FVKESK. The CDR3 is CASSQFSTAYNEQFF. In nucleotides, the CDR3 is TGTGCCAGCAGCCAATTTTCAACAGCCTACAATGAGCAGTTCTTC.

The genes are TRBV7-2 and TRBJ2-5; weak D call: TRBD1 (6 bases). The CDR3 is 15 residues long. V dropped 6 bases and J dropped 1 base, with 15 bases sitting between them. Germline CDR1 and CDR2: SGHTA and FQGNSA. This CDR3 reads CASSTSGHPQETQYF. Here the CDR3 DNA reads TGTGCCAGCAGTACCTCGGGACATCCCCAAGAGACCCAGTACTTC.

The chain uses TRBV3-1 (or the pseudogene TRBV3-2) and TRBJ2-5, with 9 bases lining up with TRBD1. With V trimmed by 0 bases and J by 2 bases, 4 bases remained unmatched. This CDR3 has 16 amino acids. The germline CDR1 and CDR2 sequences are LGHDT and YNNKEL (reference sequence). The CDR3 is CASSQDVTGGQETQYF. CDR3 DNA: TGTGCCAGCAGCCAAGATGTGACAGGGGGACAAGAGACCCAGTACTTC.

This CDR3 reads CASSPPGQETVGYGYTF. The CDR3 coding sequence is TGTGCCAGCAGCCCCCCGGGACAGGAGACTGTTGGCTATGGCTACACCTTC. The chain joins TRBV7-9 to TRBJ1-2; 8 nucleotides line up with TRBD1. This CDR3 is built from 17 residues. V trimming: 5 bases; J trimming: 4 bases; junction bases outside the gene matches: 15. Germline V CDR1 and CDR2: SEHNR, FQNEAQ (reference sequence).

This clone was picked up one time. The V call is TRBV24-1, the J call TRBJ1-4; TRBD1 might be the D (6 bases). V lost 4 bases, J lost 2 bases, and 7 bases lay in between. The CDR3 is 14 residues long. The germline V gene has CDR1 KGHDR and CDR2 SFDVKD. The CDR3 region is CATSETGTNEKLFF. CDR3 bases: TGTGCCACCAGTGAAACAGGGACTAATGAAAAACTGTTTTTT.

Here the CDR3 DNA reads TGTGCCAGCAGCCTGGGACTAGCGGGAAACGATGAGCAGTTCTTC. The encoded protein is CASSLGLAGNDEQFF. The chain combines TRBV3-1 (or the pseudogene TRBV3-2) with TRBJ2-1, with 13 nucleotides matching TRBD2. The CDR3 consists of 15 residues. Germline V CDR1 and CDR2: LGHDT, YNNKEL (reference sequence). V shed 4 bases, J shed 8 bases, and the junction held 5 bases outside the gene matches.

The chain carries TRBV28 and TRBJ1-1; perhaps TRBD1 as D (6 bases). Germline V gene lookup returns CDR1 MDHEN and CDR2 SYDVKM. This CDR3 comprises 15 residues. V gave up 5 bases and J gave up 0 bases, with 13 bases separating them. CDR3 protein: CASSIQGPVNTEAFF. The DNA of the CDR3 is TGTGCCAGCAGTATACAGGGCCCCGTGAACACTGAAGCTTTCTTT.

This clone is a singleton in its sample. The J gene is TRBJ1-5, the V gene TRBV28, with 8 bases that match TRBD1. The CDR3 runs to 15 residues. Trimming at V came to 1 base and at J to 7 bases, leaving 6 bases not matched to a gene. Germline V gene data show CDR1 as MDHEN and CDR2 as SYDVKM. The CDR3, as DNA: TGTGCCAGCAGTTTATCCGGGACAGGTTTACAGCCCCAGCATTTT. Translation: CASSLSGTGLQPQHF.

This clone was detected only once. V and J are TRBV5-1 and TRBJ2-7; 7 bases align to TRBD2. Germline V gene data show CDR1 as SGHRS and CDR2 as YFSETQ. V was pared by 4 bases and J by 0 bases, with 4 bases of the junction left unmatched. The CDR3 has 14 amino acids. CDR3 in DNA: TGCGCCAGCAGCCGGGAGGCACGCTCCTACGAGCAGTACTTC. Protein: CASSREARSYEQYF. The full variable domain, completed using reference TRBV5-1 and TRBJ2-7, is KAGVTQTPRYLIKTRGQQVTLSCSPISGHRSVSWYQQTPGQGLQFLFEYFSETQRNKGNFPGRFSGRQFSNSRSEMNVSTLELGDSALYLCASSREARSYEQYFGPGTRLTVT.

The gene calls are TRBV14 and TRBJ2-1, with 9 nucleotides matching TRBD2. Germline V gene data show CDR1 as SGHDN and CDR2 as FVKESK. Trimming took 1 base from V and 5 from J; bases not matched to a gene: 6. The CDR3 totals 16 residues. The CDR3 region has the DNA TGTGCCAGCAGCCAAGGGATTGGACTAGCGAACAATGAGCAGTTCTTC. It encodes CASSQGIGLANNEQFF.

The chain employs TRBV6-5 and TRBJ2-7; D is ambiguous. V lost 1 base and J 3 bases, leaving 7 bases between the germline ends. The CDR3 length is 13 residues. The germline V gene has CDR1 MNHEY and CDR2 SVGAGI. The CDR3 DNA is TGTGCCAGCAGTTACTTTGGCAGCTACGAGCAGTACTTC. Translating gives CASSYFGSYEQYF.

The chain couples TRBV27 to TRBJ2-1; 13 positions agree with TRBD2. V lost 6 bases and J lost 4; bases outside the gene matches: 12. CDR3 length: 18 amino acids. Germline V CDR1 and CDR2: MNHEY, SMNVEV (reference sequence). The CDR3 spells CASRTKGTSGKFYNEQFF. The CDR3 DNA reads TGTGCCAGCAGGACAAAAGGGACTAGCGGGAAGTTTTACAATGAGCAGTTCTTC.

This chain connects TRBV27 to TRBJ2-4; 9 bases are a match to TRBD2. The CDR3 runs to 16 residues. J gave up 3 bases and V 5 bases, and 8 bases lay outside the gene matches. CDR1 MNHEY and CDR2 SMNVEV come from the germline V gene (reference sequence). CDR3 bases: TGTGCCAGCAGTGTAGCCGGGACTAGCAGCAAAAACATTCAGTACTTC. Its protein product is CASSVAGTSSKNIQYF.

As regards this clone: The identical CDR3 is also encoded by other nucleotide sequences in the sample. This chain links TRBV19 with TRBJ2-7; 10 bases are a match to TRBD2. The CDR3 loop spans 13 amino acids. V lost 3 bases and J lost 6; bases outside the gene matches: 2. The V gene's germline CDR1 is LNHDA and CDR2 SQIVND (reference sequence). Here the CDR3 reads CASSIRTSGEQYF. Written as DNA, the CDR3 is TGTGCCAGTAGTATTAGGACTAGCGGCGAGCAGTACTTC.

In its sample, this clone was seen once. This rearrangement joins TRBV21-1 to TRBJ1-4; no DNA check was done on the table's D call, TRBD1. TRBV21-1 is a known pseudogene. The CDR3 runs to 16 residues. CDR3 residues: CASSKWDRDLNEKLFF. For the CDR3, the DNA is TGTGCCAGCAGCAAATGGGACAGGGATCTAAACGAAAAACTGTTTTTT.

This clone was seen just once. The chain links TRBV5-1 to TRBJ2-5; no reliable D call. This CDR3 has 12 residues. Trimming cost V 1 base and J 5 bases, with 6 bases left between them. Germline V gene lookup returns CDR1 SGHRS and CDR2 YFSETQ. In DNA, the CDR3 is TGCGCCAGCAGCTTGTCTGGCGAGACCCAGTACTTC. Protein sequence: CASSLSGETQYF. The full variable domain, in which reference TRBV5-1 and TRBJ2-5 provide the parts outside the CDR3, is KAGVTQTPRYLIKTRGQQVTLSCSPISGHRSVSWYQQTPGQGLQFLFEYFSETQRNKGNFPGRFSGRQFSNSRSEMNVSTLELGDSALYLCASSLSGETQYFGPGTRLLVL.

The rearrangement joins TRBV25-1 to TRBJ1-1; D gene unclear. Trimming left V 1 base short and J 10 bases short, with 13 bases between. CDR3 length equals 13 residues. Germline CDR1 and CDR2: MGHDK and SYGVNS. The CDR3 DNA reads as TGTGCCAGCAGTGAATCTGAGGCCCGGGGAGCTTTCTTT. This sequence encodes CASSESEARGAFF. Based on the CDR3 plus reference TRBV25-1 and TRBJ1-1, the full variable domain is EADIYQTPRYLVIGTGKKITLECSQTMGHDKMYWYQQDPGMELHLIHYSYGVNSTEKGDLSSESTVSRIRTEHFPLTLESARPSHTSQYLCASSESEARGAFFGQGTRLTVV.

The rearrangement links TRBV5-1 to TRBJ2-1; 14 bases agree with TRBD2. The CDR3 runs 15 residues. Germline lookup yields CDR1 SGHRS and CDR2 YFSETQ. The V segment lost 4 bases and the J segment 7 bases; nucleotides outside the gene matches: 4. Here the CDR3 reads CASSVGLAGVNEQFF. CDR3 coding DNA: TGCGCCAGCAGCGTGGGACTAGCGGGAGTTAATGAGCAGTTCTTC.

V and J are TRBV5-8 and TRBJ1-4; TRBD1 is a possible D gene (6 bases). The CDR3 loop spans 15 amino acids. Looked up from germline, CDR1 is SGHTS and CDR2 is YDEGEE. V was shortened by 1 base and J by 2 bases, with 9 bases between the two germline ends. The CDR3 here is CASSLRGTTNEKLFF. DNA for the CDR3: TGTGCCAGCAGCTTGAGGGGGACGACTAATGAAAAACTGTTTTTT.

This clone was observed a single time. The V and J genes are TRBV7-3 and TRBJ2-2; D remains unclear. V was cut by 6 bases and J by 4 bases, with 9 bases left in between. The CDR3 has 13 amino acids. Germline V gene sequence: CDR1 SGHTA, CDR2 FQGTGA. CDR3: CASRPEATGELFF. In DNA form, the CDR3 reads TGTGCCAGCAGACCCGAGGCCACCGGGGAGCTGTTTTTT.